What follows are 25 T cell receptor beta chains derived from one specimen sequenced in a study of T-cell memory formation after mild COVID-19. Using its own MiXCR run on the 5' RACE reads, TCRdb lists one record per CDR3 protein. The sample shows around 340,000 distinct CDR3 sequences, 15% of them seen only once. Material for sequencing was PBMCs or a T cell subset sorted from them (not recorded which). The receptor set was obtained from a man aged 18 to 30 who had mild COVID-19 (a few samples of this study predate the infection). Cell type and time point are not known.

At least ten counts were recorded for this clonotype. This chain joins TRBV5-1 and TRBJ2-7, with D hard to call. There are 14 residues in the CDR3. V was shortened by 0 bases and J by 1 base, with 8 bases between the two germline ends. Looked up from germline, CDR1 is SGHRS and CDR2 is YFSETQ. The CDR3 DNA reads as TGCGCCAGCAGCTTGGATCCCACGTCCTACGAGCAGTACTTC. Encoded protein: CASSLDPTSYEQYF.

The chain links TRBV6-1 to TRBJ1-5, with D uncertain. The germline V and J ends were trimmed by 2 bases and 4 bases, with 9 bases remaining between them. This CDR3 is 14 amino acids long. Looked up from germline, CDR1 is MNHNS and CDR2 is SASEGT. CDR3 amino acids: CASSENGINQPQHF. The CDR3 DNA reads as TGTGCCAGCAGTGAAAACGGAATTAATCAGCCCCAGCATTTT.

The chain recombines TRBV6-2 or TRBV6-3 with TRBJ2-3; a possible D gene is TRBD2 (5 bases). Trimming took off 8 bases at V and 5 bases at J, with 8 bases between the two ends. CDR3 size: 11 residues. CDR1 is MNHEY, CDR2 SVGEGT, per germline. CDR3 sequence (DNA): TGTGCCAGCTTACGGGGAGATACGCAGTATTTT. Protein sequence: CASLRGDTQYF.

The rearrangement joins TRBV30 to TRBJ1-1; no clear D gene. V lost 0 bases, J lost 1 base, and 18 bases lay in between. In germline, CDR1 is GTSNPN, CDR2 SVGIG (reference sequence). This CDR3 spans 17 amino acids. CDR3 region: CAWSVSVLSFENTEAFF. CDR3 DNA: TGTGCCTGGAGTGTATCTGTACTGTCCTTCGAGAACACTGAAGCTTTCTTT. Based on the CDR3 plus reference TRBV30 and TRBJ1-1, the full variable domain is SQTIHQWPATLVQPVGSPLSLECTVEGTSNPNLYWYRQAAGRGLQLLFYSVGIGQISSEVPQNLSASRPQDRQFILSSKKLLLSDSGFYLCAWSVSVLSFENTEAFFGQGTRLTVV.

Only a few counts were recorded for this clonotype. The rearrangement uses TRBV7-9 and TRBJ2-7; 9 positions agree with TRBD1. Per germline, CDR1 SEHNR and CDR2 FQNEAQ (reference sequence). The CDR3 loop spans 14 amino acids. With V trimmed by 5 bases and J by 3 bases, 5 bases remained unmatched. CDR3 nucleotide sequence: TGTGCCAGCAGCGGGACAGGGCCTGGCTACGAGCAGTACTTC. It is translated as CASSGTGPGYEQYF.

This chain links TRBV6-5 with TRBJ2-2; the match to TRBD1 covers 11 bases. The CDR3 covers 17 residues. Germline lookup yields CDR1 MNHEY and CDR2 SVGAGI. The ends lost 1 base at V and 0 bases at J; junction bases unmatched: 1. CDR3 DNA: TGTGCCAGCAGTTACTGGACAGGGGGCCCGAACACCGGGGAGCTGTTTTTT. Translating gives CASSYWTGGPNTGELFF.

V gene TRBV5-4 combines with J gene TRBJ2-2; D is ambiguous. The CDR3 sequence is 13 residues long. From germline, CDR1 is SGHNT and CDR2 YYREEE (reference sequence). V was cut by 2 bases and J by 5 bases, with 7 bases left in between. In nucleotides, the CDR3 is TGTGCCAGCAGCTTCGTGGGAACCGGGGAGCTGTTTTTT. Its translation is CASSFVGTGELFF.

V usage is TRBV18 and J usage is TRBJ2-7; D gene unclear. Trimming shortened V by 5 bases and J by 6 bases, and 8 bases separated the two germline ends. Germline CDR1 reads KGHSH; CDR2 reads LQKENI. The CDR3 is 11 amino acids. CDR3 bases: TGTGCCAGCTCATCTTCTCTCGAGCAGTACTTC. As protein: CASSSSLEQYF.

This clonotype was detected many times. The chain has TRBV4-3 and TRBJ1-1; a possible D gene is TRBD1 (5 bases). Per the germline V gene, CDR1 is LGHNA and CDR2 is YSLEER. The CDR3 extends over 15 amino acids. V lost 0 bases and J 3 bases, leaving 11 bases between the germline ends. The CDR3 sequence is CASSQDDSRYTEAFF. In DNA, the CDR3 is TGCGCCAGCAGCCAAGATGACAGCAGGTACACTGAAGCTTTCTTT.

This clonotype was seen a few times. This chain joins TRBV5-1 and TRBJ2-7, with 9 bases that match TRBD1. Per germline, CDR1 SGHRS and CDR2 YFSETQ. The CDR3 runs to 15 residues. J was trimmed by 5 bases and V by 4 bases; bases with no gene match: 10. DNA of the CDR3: TGCGCCAGCAGCCGTAGACAGGGGGTCTACAACGAGCAGTACTTC. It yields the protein CASSRRQGVYNEQYF.

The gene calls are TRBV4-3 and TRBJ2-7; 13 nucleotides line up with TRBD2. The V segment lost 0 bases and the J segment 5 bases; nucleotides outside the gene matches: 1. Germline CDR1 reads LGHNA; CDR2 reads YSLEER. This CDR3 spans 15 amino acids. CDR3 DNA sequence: TGCGCCAGCAGCCAAGAACTAGCGGGAGGGAACGAGCAGTACTTC. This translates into CASSQELAGGNEQYF.

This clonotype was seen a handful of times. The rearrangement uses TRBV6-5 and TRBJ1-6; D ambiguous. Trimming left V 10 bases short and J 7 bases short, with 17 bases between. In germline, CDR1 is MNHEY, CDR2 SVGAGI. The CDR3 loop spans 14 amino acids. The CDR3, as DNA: TGTGCCACCTTGAGCAAGGGAGACAATTCACCCCTCCACTTT. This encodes CATLSKGDNSPLHF.

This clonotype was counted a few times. CDR3 nucleotides: TGTGCCAGCAGTTTGGGACACAATCAGCCCCAGCATTTT. Protein: CASSLGHNQPQHF. This chain links TRBV6-2 or TRBV6-3 with TRBJ1-5, with D tentatively TRBD1 (6 bases). Germline lookup yields CDR1 MNHEY and CDR2 SVGEGT. The CDR3 loop spans 13 amino acids. The V end was cut by 4 bases, the J end by 3 bases, with 7 bases between.

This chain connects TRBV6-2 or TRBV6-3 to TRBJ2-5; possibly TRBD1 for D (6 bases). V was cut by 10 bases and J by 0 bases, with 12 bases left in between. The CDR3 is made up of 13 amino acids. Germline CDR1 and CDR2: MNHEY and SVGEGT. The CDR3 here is CAINDRYQETQYF. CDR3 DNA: TGTGCCATCAACGACAGGTACCAAGAGACCCAGTACTTC.

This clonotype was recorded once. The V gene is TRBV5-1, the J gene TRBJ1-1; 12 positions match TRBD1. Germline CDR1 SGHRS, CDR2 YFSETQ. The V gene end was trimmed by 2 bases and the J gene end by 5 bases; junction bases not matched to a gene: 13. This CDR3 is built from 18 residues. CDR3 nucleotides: TGCGCCAGCAGCTTCCCCCGGGACAGGGGGCTTTTGGGTACTGAAGCTTTCTTT. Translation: CASSFPRDRGLLGTEAFF.

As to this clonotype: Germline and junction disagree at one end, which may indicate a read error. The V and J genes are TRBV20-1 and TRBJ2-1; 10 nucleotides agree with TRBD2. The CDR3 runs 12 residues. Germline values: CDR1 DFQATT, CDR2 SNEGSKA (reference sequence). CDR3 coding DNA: TGCAGTGCTAGAGACGGGAGCGGGGGGGCCCCCTTC. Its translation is CSARDGSGGAPF.

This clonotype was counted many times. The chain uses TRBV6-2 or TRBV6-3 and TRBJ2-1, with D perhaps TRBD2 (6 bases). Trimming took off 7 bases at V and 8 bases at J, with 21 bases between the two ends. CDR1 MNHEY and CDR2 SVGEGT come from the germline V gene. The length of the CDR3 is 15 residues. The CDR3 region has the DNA TGTGCCAGCACCCACGTGCGGGAATCCAACGATGAGCAGTTCTTC. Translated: CASTHVRESNDEQFF.

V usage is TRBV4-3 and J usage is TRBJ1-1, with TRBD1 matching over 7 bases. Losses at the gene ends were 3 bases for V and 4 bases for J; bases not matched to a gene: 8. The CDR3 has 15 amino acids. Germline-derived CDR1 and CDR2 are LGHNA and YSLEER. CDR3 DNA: TGCGCCAGCAGCCACGGACAGGTCGAGGCCACTGAAGCTTTCTTT. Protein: CASSHGQVEATEAFF.

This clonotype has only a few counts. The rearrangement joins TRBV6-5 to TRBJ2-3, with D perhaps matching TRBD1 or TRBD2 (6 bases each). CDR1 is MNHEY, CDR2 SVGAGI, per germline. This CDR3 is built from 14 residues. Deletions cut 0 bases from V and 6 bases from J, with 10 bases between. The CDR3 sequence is CASSYSRGRDTQYF. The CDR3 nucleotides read TGTGCCAGCAGTTACTCCCGGGGGCGCGATACGCAGTATTTT.

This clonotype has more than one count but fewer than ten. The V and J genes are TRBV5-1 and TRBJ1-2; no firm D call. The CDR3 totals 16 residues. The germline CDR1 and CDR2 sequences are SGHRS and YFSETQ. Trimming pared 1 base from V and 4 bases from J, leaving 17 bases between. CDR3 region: CASSLREAPWAYGYTF. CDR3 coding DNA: TGCGCCAGCAGCTTGAGGGAGGCTCCTTGGGCCTATGGCTACACCTTC.

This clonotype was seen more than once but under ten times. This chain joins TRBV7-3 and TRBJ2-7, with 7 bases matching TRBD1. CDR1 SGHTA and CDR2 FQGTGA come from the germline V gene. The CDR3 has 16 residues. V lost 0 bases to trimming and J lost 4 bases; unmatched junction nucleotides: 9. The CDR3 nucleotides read TGTGCCAGCAGCTTAACGGGGCGACAGGGAAGATACGAGCAGTACGTC. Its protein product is CASSLTGRQGRYEQYV.

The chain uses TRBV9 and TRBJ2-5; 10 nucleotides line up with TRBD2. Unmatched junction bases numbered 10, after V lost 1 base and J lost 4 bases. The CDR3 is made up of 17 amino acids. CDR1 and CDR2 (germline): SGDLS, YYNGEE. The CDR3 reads CASSVTSGLAGAETQYF. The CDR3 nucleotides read TGTGCCAGCAGCGTAACCTCGGGGCTAGCGGGGGCAGAGACCCAGTACTTC.

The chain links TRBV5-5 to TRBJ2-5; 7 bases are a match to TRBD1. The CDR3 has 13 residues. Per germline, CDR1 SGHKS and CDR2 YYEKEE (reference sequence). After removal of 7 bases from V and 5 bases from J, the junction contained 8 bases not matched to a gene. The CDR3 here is CASDRASGETQYF. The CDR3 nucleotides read TGTGCCAGCGACAGGGCGTCCGGGGAGACCCAGTACTTC.

The CDR3 DNA is TGTGCCAGCAGCCCGACTAGCGGGGGGCAGACCCAGTACTTC. It codes for CASSPTSGGQTQYF. V and J are TRBV12-3 or TRBV12-4 and TRBJ2-5; 13 bases are a match to TRBD2. The CDR3 has 14 amino acids. The V gene end was trimmed by 6 bases and the J gene end by 6 bases; junction bases not matched to a gene: 4.

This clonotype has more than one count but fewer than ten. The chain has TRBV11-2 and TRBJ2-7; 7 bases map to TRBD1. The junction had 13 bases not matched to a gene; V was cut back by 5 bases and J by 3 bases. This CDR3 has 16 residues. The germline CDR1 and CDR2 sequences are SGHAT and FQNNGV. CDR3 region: CASSPYRQGVGYEQYV. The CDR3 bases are TGTGCCAGCAGCCCCTACCGCCAGGGGGTGGGCTACGAGCAGTACGTC.